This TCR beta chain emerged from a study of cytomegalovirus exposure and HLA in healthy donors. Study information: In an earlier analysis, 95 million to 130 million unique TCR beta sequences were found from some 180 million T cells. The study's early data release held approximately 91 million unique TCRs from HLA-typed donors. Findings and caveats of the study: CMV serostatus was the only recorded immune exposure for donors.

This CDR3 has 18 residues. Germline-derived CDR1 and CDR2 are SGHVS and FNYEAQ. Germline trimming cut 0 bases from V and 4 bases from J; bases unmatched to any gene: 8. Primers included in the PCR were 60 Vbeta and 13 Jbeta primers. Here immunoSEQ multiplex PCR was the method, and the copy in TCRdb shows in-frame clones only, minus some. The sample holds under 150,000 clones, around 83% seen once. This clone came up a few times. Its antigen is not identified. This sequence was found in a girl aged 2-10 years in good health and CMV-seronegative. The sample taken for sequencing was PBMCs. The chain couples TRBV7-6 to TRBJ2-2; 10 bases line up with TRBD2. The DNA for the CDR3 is TGTGCCAGCAGCTTAGCGGTGGAGCGGGGGGGCCCCACCGGGGAGCTGTTTTTT. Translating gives CASSLAVERGGPTGELFF.